This paragraph covers one T cell receptor beta chain sequence. This specimen comes from a study of blood T cell repertoires in COVID-19. Germline CDR1 LGHDT, CDR2 YNNKEL (reference sequence). The CDR3 spans 16 residues. V was clipped by 3 bases and J by 5 bases; unmatched bases: 4. The data were produced by immunoSEQ multiplex PCR, yet TCRdb's version contains in-frame clones alone and is incomplete. This table has about 250,000 clones, around 85% appearing once. The sequenced sample was peripheral blood. This TCR was sampled from an older man with acute or convalescent COVID-19. The V gene is TRBV3-1 (or the pseudogene TRBV3-2), the J gene TRBJ2-3, with 14 bases fitting TRBD2. This CDR3 reads CASSHGTSGRIDTQYF. CDR3 in DNA: TGTGCCAGCAGCCATGGGACTAGCGGGAGAATAGATACGCAGTATTTT.